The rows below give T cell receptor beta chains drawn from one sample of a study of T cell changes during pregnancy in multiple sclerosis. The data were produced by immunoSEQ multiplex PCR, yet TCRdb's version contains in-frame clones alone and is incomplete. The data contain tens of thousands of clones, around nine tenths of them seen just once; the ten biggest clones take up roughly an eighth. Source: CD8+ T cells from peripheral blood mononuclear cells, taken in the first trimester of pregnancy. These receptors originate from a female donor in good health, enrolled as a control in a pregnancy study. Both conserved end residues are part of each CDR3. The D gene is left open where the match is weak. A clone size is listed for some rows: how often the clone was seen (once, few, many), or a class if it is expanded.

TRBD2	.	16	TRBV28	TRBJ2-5	TGTGCCAGCAATATCAACCCGGCGGGAGGGCTGGAGACCCAGTACTTC	CASNINPAGGLETQYF
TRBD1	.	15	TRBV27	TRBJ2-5	TGTGCCAGCAGTACCTACCGGGACAGACAAGAGACCCAGTACTTC	CASSTYRDRQETQYF
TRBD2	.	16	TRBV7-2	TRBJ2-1	TGTGCCAGCAGCCCCTTGACTAGCGGGGGACCCAATGAGCAGTTCTTC	CASSPLTSGGPNEQFF
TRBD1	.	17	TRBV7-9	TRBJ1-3	TGTGCCAGCAGCTCCGTCCGGACAGGGGGCTCTGGAAACACCATATATTTT	CASSSVRTGGSGNTIYF
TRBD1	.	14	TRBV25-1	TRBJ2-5	TGTGCCAGCAGTGAGACAGGGTTTACAGAGACCCAGTACTTC	CASSETGFTETQYF
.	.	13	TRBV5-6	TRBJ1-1	TGTGCCAGCAGCTTGGGGGGCAACACTGAAGCTTTCTTT	CASSLGGNTEAFF
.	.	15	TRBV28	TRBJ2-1	TGTGCCAGCAGTTTCCTGGGAGAGCTAGCCAATGAGCAGTTCTTC	CASSFLGELANEQFF
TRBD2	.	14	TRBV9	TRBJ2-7	TGTGCCAGCAGCCCCAGCGGGAGGAAGTACGAGCAGTACTTC	CASSPSGRKYEQYF
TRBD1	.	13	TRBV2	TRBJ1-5	TGTGCCAGCTGGGACAGGAGCAATCAGCCCCAGCATTTT	CASWDRSNQPQHF
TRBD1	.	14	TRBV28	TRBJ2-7	TGTGCCAGCAGTTCCCGGGACAGGGGGTACGAGCAGTACTTC	CASSSRDRGYEQYF
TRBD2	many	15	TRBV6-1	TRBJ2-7	TGTGCCAGCAGTGTAGAGACTAGCGGCTCCTACGAGCAGTACTTC	CASSVETSGSYEQYF